These 15 T cell receptor beta chains were sequenced from one sample in a study of blood T cells in healthy people across ages. Together with a sample-barcoded 5' primer, a J-beta primer mix was included in a second PCR lasting about 6 to 11 cycles. Via MiXCR, TCRdb re-called the 5' RACE reads, giving one row per CDR3 protein. In the table there are roughly 680,000 distinct CDR3 sequences, over 40% of which are singletons. The source material was blood. The receptors were sampled from a woman of 80 years or more in good health.

This clonotype was picked up many times. The rearrangement joins TRBV4-1 to TRBJ2-7; D gene unclear. The V end lost 0 bases, the J end lost 3 bases, and 15 bases lay between the germline ends. CDR1 is MGHRA, CDR2 YSYEKL, per germline. There are 16 residues in the CDR3. CDR3 sequence reads: CASSQDWRLEDYEQYF. CDR3 DNA: TGCGCCAGCAGCCAAGATTGGCGTCTAGAAGACTACGAGCAGTACTTC.

The gene calls are TRBV9 and TRBJ2-2; D may be TRBD1 (5 bases). CDR1 and CDR2 from the germline V gene are SGDLS and YYNGEE. Deletions cut 0 bases from V and 9 bases from J, with 12 bases between. The CDR3 sequence is 14 residues long. The CDR3 loop is CASSVVQGTRELFF. The CDR3 nucleotides are TGTGCCAGCAGCGTAGTCCAGGGAACGAGGGAGCTGTTTTTT.

The chain couples TRBV5-1 to TRBJ2-7; unclear D gene. Germline values: CDR1 SGHRS, CDR2 YFSETQ. The V end lost 9 bases, the J end lost 0 bases, and 16 bases lay between the germline ends. The CDR3 is made up of 14 amino acids. The CDR3: CANYGARSSYEQYF. CDR3 DNA: TGCGCCAACTACGGCGCGAGGAGCTCCTACGAGCAGTACTTC.

The chain joins TRBV7-2 to TRBJ2-6; D not certain. Per the germline V gene, CDR1 is SGHTA and CDR2 is FQGNSA. V was clipped by 1 base and J by 2 bases, with 6 bases between them. This CDR3 comprises 15 residues. The CDR3 region has the DNA TGTGCCAGCAGCTTAGGGATCGCTGGGGCCAACGTCCTGACTTTC. Translated: CASSLGIAGANVLTF. The whole variable domain, filled in from reference TRBV7-2 and TRBJ2-6, reads GAGVSQSPSNKVTEKGKDVELRCDPISGHTALYWYRQSLGQGLEFLIYFQGNSAPDKSGLPSDRFSAERTGGSVSTLTIQRTQQEDSAVYLCASSLGIAGANVLTFGAGSRLTVL.

This rearrangement joins TRBV7-9 to TRBJ2-5, with D possibly being TRBD2 (5 bases). V was pared by 2 bases and J by 3 bases, with 13 bases between. The CDR3 has 15 residues. Germline V gives CDR1 SEHNR, CDR2 FQNEAQ (reference sequence). CDR3 loop: CASSLIAGPEETQYF. DNA for the CDR3: TGTGCCAGCAGCTTAATCGCGGGCCCAGAAGAGACCCAGTACTTC.

The chain employs TRBV12-3 or TRBV12-4 and TRBJ1-4, with 8 bases aligning to TRBD1. This CDR3 region has 15 residues. The V gene end was trimmed by 6 bases and the J gene end by 0 bases; junction bases not matched to a gene: 3. In nucleotides, the CDR3 is TGTGCCAGCAGACGGACAGGGACAACTAATGAAAAACTGTTTTTT. Its protein product is CASRRTGTTNEKLFF.

On this clonotype itself: Its ends do not fully match the called genes, so a read error is possible. The gene calls are TRBV3-1 and TRBJ2-7; perhaps TRBD2 as D (6 bases). The V gene's germline CDR1 is LGHDT and CDR2 YNNKEL (reference sequence). This CDR3 has 13 amino acids. CDR3: CANSLTGLYEQYF. CDR3 DNA: TGTGCCAACAGCCTTACGGGACTCTACGAGCAGTACTTC.

The V gene is TRBV30, the J gene TRBJ2-3; D not resolved. The CDR3 consists of 11 residues. Germline V CDR1 and CDR2: GTSNPN, SVGIG (reference sequence). V lost 2 bases, J lost 5 bases, and 5 bases lay in between. In DNA, the CDR3 is TGTGCCTGGAGTACCGGAGATACGCAGTATTTT. Its translation is CAWSTGDTQYF.

The chain uses TRBV27 and TRBJ1-5; D gene uncertain. The V gene lost 9 bases and the J gene lost 5 bases, with 20 bases spanning the gap. The CDR3 has 15 amino acids. CDR1 is MNHEY and CDR2 is SMNVEV in the germline V gene (reference sequence). The CDR3 DNA reads TGTGCCAGTAGTATCCCCCGGACCGTGTATCAGCCCCAGCATTTT. Amino acids: CASSIPRTVYQPQHF.

This clonotype was observed at least ten times. The gene calls are TRBV25-1 and TRBJ2-5; D may match TRBD1 or TRBD2 (6 bases each). This CDR3 is built from 16 residues. V lost 5 bases and J lost 4, with 20 bases in between. Germline CDR1 MGHDK, CDR2 SYGVNS. The CDR3, as DNA: TGTGCCAGCAGTTACCCTACAGGGCGGGATGGAGAGACCCAGTACTTC. It encodes CASSYPTGRDGETQYF.

V gene TRBV12-3 or TRBV12-4 combines with J gene TRBJ2-3; D possibly corresponds to TRBD1 (5 bases). The CDR3 length is 14 residues. Trimming took 7 bases from V and 0 from J, leaving 11 bases between them. CDR3 sequence: CASTRSGSTDTQYF. Here the CDR3 DNA reads TGTGCCAGCACGAGGTCAGGGAGCACAGATACGCAGTATTTT.

As regards this clonotype: This may arise from a read error, as a much more abundant clone is one base away. V and J are TRBV20-1 and TRBJ2-1; 10 positions agree with TRBD2. The CDR3 has 17 residues. V gave up 3 bases and J gave up 0 bases; unmatched junction bases: 8. The germline V gene has CDR1 DFQATT and CDR2 SNEGSKA (reference sequence). The CDR3 DNA sequence: TGCAGTGCTAGCAGTCTAGCGGGAGTGCCCTCCTACAATGAGCAGTTCTTC. Translated, it gives CSASSLAGVPSYNEQFF.

The CDR3 spells CSVRTGMQTQYF. The CDR3 DNA follows: TGCAGCGTCCGGACAGGGATGCAGACCCAGTACTTC. The V gene is TRBV29-1, the J gene TRBJ2-7, with 8 bases matching TRBD1. The DNA end lines up better with TRBJ2-5; the J call may be wrong. The CDR3 has 12 amino acids. Germline V CDR1 and CDR2: SQVTM, ANQGSEA.

The chain is built from TRBV20-1 and TRBJ1-2, with D perhaps TRBD1 (6 bases). The germline V gene encodes CDR1 DFQATT and CDR2 SNEGSKA (reference sequence). This CDR3 comprises 14 residues. The germline V and J ends were trimmed by 3 bases and 5 bases, with 16 bases remaining between them. Here the CDR3 reads CSASRPGHIYGYTF. DNA of the CDR3: TGCAGTGCTAGCCGTCCGGGACACATTTATGGCTACACCTTC.

The V and J genes are TRBV7-2 and TRBJ2-1, with D perhaps matching TRBD2 (5 bases). Germline V lookup: CDR1 SGHTA, CDR2 FQGNSA. Trimming left V 0 bases short and J 4 bases short, with 16 bases between. CDR3 length: 17 amino acids. This CDR3 is CASSLAPGRGSYNEQFF. CDR3 sequence (DNA): TGTGCCAGCAGCTTAGCGCCGGGCCGCGGGTCTTACAATGAGCAGTTCTTC.